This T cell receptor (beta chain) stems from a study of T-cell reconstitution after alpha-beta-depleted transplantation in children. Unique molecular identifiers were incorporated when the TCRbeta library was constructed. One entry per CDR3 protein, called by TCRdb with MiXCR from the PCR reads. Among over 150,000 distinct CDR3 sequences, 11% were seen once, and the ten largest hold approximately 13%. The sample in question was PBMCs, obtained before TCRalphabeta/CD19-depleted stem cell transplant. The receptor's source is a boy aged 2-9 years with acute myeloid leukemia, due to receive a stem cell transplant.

The CDR3 DNA sequence: TGCGCCAGCAGCTTGACCGGGGAGGGAGGCTCTGGAAACACCATATATTTT. This encodes CASSLTGEGGSGNTIYF. The chain couples TRBV5-1 to TRBJ1-3; D ambiguous. From germline, CDR1 is SGHRS and CDR2 YFSETQ. Trimming took off 1 base at V and 0 bases at J, with 14 bases between the two ends. This CDR3 comprises 17 residues. The full variable domain, completed using reference TRBV5-1 and TRBJ1-3, is KAGVTQTPRYLIKTRGQQVTLSCSPISGHRSVSWYQQTPGQGLQFLFEYFSETQRNKGNFPGRFSGRQFSNSRSEMNVSTLELGDSALYLCASSLTGEGGSGNTIYFGEGSWLTVV.